The T cell receptor (beta chain) described here comes from a study of T cell responses to AZD1222 COVID-19 vaccine. Some clones are missing from TCRdb's copy, which holds only in-frame ones; the method was immunoSEQ multiplex PCR. The table has approximately 110,000 clones, 88% seen once. V shed 5 bases and J 5 bases; nucleotides not matched to a gene: 8. Germline CDR1 and CDR2: SGHTA and FQGTGA. This CDR3 is 17 amino acids long. The sample in question was peripheral blood, obtained on day 0 of AZD1222 vaccination. This chain connects TRBV7-3 to TRBJ2-2; 13 bases are shared with TRBD2. This TCR derives from an adult in good health. CDR3 nucleotide sequence: TGTGCCAGCAGCCCTCGGACTAGCGGGAGAAGTACCGGGGAGCTGTTTTTT. This translates into CASSPRTSGRSTGELFF. Variable domain in full (rest from reference TRBV7-3 and TRBJ2-2): GAGVSQTPSNKVTEKGKYVELRCDPISGHTALYWYRQSLGQGPEFLIYFQGTGAADDSGLPNDRFFAVRPEGSVSTLKIQRTERGDSAVYLCASSPRTSGRSTGELFFGEGSRLTVL.